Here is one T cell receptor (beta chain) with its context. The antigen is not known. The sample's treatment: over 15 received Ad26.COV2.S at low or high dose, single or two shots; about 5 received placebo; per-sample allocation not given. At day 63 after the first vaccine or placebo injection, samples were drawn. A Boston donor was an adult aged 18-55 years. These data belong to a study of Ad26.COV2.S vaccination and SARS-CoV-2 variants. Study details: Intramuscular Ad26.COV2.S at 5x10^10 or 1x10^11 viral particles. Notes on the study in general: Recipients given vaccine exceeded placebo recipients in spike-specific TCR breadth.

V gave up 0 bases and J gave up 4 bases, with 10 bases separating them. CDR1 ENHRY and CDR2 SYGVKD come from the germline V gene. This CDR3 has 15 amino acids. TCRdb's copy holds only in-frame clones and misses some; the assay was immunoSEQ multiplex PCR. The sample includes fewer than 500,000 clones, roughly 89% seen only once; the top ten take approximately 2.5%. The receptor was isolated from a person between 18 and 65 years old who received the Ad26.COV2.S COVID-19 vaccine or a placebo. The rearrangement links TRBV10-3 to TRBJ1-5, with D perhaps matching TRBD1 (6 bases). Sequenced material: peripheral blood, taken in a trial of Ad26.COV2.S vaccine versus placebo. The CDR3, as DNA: TGTGCCATCAGTGAGTCGGCAACAGGGAATCAGCCCCAGCATTTT. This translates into CAISESATGNQPQHF.